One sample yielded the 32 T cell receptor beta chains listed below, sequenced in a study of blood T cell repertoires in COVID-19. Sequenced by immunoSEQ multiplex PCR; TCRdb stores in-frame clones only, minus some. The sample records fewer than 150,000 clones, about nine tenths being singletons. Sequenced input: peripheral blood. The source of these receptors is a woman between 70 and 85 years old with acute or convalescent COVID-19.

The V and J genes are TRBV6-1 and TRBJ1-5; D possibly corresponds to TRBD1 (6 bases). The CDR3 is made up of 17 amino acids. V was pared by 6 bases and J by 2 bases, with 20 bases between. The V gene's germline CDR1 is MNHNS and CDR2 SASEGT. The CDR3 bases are TGTGCCAGCAGGGAATTGCAGGGGCCTGATGGCAATCAGCCCCAGCATTTT. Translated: CASRELQGPDGNQPQHF.

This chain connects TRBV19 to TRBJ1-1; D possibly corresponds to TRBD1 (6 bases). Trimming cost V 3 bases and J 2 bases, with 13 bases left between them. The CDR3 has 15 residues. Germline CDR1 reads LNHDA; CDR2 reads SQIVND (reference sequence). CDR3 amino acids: CASSMTGKVNTEAFF. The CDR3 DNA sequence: TGTGCCAGTAGTATGACAGGCAAAGTAAACACTGAAGCTTTCTTT.

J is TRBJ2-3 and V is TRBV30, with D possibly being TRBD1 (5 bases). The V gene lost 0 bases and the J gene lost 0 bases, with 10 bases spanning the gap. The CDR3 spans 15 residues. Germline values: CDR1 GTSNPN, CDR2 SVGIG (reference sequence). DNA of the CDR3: TGTGCCTGGAGTGTAAGGACATCTAGCACAGATACGCAGTATTTT. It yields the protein CAWSVRTSSTDTQYF. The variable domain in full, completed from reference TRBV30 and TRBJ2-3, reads SQTIHQWPATLVQPVGSPLSLECTVEGTSNPNLYWYRQAAGRGLQLLFYSVGIGQISSEVPQNLSASRPQDRQFILSSKKLLLSDSGFYLCAWSVRTSSTDTQYFGPGTRLTVL.

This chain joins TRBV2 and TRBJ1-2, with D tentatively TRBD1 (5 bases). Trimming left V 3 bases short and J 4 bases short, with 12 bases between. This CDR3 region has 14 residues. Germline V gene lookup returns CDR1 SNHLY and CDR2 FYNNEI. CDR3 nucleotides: TGTGCCAGCAGTGACCTCCAGGGCCCCTATGGCTACACCTTC. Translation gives CASSDLQGPYGYTF.

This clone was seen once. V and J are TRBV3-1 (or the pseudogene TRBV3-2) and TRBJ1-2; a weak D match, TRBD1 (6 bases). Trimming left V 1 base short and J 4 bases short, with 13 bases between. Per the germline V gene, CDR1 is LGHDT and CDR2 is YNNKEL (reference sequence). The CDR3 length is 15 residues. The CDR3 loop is CASSQARGGAYGYTF. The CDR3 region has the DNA TGTGCCAGCAGCCAAGCTCGGGGGGGGGCCTATGGCTACACCTTC.

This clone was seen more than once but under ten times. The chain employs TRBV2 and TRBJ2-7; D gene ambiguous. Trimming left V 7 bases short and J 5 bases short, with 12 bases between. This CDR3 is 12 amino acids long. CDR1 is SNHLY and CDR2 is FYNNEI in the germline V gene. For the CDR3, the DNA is TGTGCCAGCACCCCCGGTCTACACGAGCAGTACTTC. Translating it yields CASTPGLHEQYF.

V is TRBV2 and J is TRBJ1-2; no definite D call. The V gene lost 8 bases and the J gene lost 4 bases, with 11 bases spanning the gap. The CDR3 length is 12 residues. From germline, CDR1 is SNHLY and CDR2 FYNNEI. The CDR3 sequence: CASDKEGYGYTF. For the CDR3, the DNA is TGTGCCAGCGACAAAGAAGGCTATGGCTACACCTTC.

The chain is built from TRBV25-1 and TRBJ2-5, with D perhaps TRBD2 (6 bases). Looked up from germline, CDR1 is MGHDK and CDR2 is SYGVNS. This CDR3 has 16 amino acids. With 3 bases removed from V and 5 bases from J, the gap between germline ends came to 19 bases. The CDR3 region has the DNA TGTGCCAGCAGTGAGGGGCCCCCGGGGGTTTGGGAGACCCAGTACTTC. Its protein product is CASSEGPPGVWETQYF.

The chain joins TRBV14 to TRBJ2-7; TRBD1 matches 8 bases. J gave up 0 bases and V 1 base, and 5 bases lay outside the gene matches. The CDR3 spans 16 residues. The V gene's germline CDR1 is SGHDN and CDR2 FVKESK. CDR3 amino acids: CASSQAGQGGSYEQYF. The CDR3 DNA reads TGTGCCAGCAGCCAAGCCGGACAGGGAGGCTCCTACGAGCAGTACTTC.

In DNA, the CDR3 is TGTGCCAGCAGCGCCGGGGGGTGGGAGACCCAGTACTTC. Its translation: CASSAGGWETQYF. V is TRBV11-2 and J is TRBJ2-5, with TRBD2 matching 7 bases. V trimming: 5 bases; J trimming: 5 bases; junction bases outside the gene matches: 5. There are 13 residues in the CDR3. CDR1 SGHAT and CDR2 FQNNGV come from the germline V gene.

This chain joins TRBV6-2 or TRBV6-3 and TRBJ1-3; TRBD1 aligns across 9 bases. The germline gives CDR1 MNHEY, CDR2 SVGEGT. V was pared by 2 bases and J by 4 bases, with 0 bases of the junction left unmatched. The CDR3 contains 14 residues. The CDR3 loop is CASSYGTGGNTIYF. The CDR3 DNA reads TGTGCCAGCAGTTACGGGACAGGGGGAAACACCATATATTTT.

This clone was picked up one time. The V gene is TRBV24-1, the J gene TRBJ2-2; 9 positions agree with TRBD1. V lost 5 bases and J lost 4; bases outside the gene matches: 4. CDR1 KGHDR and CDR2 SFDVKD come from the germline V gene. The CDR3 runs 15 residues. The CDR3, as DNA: TGTGCCACCAGTGCCCGGACAGGGGTCACCGGGGAGCTGTTTTTT. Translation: CATSARTGVTGELFF.

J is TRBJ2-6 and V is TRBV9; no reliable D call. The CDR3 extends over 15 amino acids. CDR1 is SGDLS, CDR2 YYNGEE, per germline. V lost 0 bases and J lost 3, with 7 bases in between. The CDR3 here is CASSVVRSGANVLTF. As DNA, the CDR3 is TGTGCCAGCAGCGTAGTGAGGAGTGGGGCCAACGTCCTGACTTTC.

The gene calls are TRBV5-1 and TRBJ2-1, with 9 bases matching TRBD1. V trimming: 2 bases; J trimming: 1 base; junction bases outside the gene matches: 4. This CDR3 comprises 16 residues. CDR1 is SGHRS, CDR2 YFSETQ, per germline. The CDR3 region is CASSLGQGWSYNEQFF. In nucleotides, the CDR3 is TGCGCCAGCAGCTTAGGACAGGGGTGGTCCTACAATGAGCAGTTCTTC. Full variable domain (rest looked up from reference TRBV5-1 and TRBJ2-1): KAGVTQTPRYLIKTRGQQVTLSCSPISGHRSVSWYQQTPGQGLQFLFEYFSETQRNKGNFPGRFSGRQFSNSRSEMNVSTLELGDSALYLCASSLGQGWSYNEQFFGPGTRLTVL.

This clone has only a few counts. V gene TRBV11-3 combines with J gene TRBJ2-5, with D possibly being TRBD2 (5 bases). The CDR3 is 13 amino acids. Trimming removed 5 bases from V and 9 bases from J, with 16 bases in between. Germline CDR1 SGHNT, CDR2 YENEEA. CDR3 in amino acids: CASSPNSDGAQYF. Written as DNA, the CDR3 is TGTGCCAGCAGCCCCAATAGTGACGGGGCCCAGTACTTC.

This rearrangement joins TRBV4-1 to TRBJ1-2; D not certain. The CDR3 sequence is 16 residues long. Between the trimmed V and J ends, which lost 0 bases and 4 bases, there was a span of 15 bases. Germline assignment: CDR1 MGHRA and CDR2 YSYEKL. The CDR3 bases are TGCGCCAGCAGCCAAGATACAGAGCGGTTTGGCTATGGCTACACCTTC. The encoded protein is CASSQDTERFGYGYTF.

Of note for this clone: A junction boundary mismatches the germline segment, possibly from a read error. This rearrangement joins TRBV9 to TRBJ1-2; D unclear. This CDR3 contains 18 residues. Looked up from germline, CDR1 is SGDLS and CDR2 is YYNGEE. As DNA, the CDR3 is TGTGCCAGCAGCGTAGCTGGTGCCCGGAGTGAGGGAAACTCTGGCTACACCTTC. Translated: CASSVAGARSEGNSGYTF.

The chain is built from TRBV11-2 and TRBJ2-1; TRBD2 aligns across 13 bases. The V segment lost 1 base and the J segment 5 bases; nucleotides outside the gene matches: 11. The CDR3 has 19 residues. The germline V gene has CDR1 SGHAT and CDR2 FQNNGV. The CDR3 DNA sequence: TGTGCCAGCAGCTTAGTCGGGACTAGCGGGGCCCCGATTGACAATGAGCAGTTCTTC. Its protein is CASSLVGTSGAPIDNEQFF. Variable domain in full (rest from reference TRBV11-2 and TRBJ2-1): EAGVAQSPRYKIIEKRQSVAFWCNPISGHATLYWYQQILGQGPKLLIQFQNNGVVDDSQLPKDRFSAERLKGVDSTLKIQPAKLEDSAVYLCASSLVGTSGAPIDNEQFFGPGTRLTVL.

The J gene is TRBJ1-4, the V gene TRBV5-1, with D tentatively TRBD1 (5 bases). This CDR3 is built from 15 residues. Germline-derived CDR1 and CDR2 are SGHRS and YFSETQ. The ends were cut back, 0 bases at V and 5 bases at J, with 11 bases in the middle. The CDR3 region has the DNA TGCGCCAGCAGCTTGGACGGACGGACAAATGAAAAACTGTTTTTT. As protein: CASSLDGRTNEKLFF.

CDR3 nucleotide sequence: TGCGCCAGCAGCTCTAAAGTCTCAGGGGCCAACGTCCTGACTTTC. As protein: CASSSKVSGANVLTF. The V gene is TRBV5-1, the J gene TRBJ2-6; D remains ambiguous. Trimming cost V 3 bases and J 4 bases, with 11 bases left between them. CDR3 length: 15 residues. The germline V gene has CDR1 SGHRS and CDR2 YFSETQ. The variable domain in full, with the rest retrieved from reference TRBV5-1 and TRBJ2-6, is KAGVTQTPRYLIKTRGQQVTLSCSPISGHRSVSWYQQTPGQGLQFLFEYFSETQRNKGNFPGRFSGRQFSNSRSEMNVSTLELGDSALYLCASSSKVSGANVLTFGAGSRLTVL.

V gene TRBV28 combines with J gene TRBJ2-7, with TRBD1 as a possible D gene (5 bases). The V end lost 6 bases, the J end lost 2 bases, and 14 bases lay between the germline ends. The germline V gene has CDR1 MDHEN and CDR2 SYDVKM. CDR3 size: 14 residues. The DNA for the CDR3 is TGTGCCAGCAGAGAGGAAGGGGCAGCCTACGAGCAGTACTTC. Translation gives CASREEGAAYEQYF.

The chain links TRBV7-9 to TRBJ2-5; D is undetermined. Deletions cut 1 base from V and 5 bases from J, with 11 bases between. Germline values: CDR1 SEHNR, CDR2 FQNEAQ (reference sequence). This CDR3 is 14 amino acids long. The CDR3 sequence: CASSLVLASETQYF. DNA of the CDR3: TGTGCCAGCAGCTTAGTTCTGGCTAGTGAGACCCAGTACTTC. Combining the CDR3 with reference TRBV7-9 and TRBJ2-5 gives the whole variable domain DTGVSQNPRHKITKRGQNVTFRCDPISEHNRLYWYRQTLGQGPEFLTYFQNEAQLEKSRLLSDRFSAERPKGSFSTLEIQRTEQGDSAMYLCASSLVLASETQYFGPGTRLLVL.

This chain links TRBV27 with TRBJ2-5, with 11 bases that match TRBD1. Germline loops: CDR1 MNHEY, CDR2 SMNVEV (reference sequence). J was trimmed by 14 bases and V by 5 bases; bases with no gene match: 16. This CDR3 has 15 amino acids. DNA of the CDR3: TGTGCCAGCAGTCCCCGCGGGACAGGGGGAGAATTTGTTTACTTC. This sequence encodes CASSPRGTGGEFVYF.

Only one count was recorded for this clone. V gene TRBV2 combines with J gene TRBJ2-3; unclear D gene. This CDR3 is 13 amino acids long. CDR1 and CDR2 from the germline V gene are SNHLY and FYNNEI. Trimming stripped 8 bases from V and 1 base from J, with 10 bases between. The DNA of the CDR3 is TGTGCCAGCCACCTATCCGGCACAGATACGCAGTATTTT. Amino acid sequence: CASHLSGTDTQYF.

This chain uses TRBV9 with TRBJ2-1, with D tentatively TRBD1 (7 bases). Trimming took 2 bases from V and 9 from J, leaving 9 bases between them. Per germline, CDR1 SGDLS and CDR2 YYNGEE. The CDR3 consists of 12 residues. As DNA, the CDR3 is TGTGCCAGCAGCGTTCAGGGGGGTGAGCAGTTCTTC. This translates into CASSVQGGEQFF. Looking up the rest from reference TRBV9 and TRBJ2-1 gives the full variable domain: DSGVTQTPKHLITATGQRVTLRCSPRSGDLSVYWYQQSLDQGLQFLIQYYNGEERAKGNILERFSAQQFPDLHSELNLSSLELGDSALYFCASSVQGGEQFFGPGTRLTVL.

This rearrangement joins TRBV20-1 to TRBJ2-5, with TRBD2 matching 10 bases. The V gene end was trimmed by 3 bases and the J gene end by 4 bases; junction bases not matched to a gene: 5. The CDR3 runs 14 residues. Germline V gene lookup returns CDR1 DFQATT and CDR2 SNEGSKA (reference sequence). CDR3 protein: CSASSLAGGETQYF. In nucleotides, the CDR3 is TGCAGTGCTAGTTCGTTAGCGGGGGGAGAGACCCAGTACTTC.

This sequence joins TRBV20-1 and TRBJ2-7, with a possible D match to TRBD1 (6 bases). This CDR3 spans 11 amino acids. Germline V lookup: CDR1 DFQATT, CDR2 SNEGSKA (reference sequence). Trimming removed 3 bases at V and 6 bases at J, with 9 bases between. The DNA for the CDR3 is TGCAGTGCTAGGTCAGGGGCCGAGCAGTACTTC. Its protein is CSARSGAEQYF.

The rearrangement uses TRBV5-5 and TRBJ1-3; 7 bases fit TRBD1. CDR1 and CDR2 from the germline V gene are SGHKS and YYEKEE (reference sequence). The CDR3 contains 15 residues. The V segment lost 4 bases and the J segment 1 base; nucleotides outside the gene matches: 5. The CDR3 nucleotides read TGTGCCAGCAGCGCTACAGGGGAATCTGGAAACACCATATATTTT. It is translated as CASSATGESGNTIYF.

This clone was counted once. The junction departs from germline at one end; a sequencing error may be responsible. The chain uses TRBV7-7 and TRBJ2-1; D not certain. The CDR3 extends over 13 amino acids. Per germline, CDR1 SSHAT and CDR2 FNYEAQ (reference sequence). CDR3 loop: CASSLDFYNEQFF. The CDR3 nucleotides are TGTGCTAGCAGCTTAGACTTCTACAATGAGCAGTTCTTC.

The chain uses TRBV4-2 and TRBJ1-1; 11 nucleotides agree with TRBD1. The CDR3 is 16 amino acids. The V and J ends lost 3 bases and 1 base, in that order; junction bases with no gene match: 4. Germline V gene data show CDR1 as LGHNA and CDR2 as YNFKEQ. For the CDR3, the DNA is TGTGCCAGCAGCCAGGGGGACAGGGGGACGAACACTGAAGCTTTCTTT. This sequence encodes CASSQGDRGTNTEAFF.

CDR3 sequence reads: CASSPPGQGETEAFF. CDR3 DNA sequence: TGCGCCAGCAGCCCACCGGGACAGGGGGAGACTGAAGCTTTCTTT. The chain links TRBV5-1 to TRBJ1-1, with TRBD1 matching 11 bases. This CDR3 has 15 amino acids. J gave up 5 bases and V 4 bases, and 7 bases lay outside the gene matches. CDR1 is SGHRS and CDR2 is YFSETQ in the germline V gene.

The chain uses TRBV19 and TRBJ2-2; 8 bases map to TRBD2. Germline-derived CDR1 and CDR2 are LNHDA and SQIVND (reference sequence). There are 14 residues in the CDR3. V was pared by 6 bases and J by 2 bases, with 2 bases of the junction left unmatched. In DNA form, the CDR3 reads TGTGCCAGTAGGGCGGGGGGAAACACCGGGGAGCTGTTTTTT. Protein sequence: CASRAGGNTGELFF.